This T cell receptor (beta chain) emerged from a study of cytomegalovirus exposure and HLA in healthy donors. Germline trimming cut 10 bases from V and 3 bases from J; bases unmatched to any gene: 7. Germline V gene sequence: CDR1 MNHEY, CDR2 SMNVEV (reference sequence). CDR3 size: 13 residues. The assay was immunoSEQ multiplex PCR, and TCRdb's table has in-frame clones only and misses some. This table has approximately 160,000 clones, less than 90% appearing once. The sample taken for sequencing was PBMCs. The V and J genes are TRBV27 and TRBJ2-7, with 9 positions matching TRBD1. This receptor was identified in a woman aged 18-35 years in good health and CMV-seropositive. CDR3 nucleotides: TGTGCCACCCTGGACAGGGGAGGCTACGAGCAGTACTTC. This encodes CATLDRGGYEQYF.